The 6 T cell receptor beta chains presented below share a single source sample, sequenced in a study of T-cell memory formation after mild COVID-19. MiXCR, applied by TCRdb to the 5' RACE reads, yields one record per CDR3 protein. The table has 120,000 or so distinct CDR3 sequences, 5% to 6.5% seen once; the top ten hold around 2%. Sequencing used PBMCs or a T cell subset sorted from them (not recorded which). The origin of the receptors is an adult woman who had mild COVID-19 (a few samples of this study predate the infection). Cell type and time point are not known.

In this sample, this clonotype turned up many times. This chain joins TRBV20-1 and TRBJ2-7; 13 bases are a match to TRBD2. CDR3 size: 16 residues. The ends lost 2 bases at V and 1 base at J; junction bases unmatched: 5. Germline V gene lookup returns CDR1 DFQATT and CDR2 SNEGSKA (reference sequence). The CDR3 protein is CSARSWTSGRSYEQYF. As DNA, the CDR3 is TGCAGTGCTAGATCCTGGACTAGCGGGAGATCCTACGAGCAGTACTTC.

This clonotype was counted a few times. The chain combines TRBV25-1 with TRBJ1-1; D remains ambiguous. The V and J ends lost 2 bases and 5 bases respectively, with 3 bases between them. CDR3 length equals 11 residues. Germline assignment: CDR1 MGHDK and CDR2 SYGVNS. CDR3 sequence reads: CASSEGTEAFF. The CDR3 DNA reads TGTGCCAGCAGTGAAGGAACTGAAGCTTTCTTT. Complete variable domain (other parts from reference TRBV25-1 and TRBJ1-1): EADIYQTPRYLVIGTGKKITLECSQTMGHDKMYWYQQDPGMELHLIHYSYGVNSTEKGDLSSESTVSRIRTEHFPLTLESARPSHTSQYLCASSEGTEAFFGQGTRLTVV.

This clonotype was counted only a few times. The chain joins TRBV27 to TRBJ2-3; perhaps TRBD1 as D (6 bases). Between the trimmed V and J ends, which lost 7 bases and 0 bases, there was a span of 14 bases. Germline V lookup: CDR1 MNHEY, CDR2 SMNVEV (reference sequence). This CDR3 is 15 amino acids long. The DNA for the CDR3 is TGTGCCAGCACGGCTGCGGACAGTAGCACAGATACGCAGTATTTT. It codes for CASTAADSSTDTQYF.

This clonotype was seen only a few times. The V gene is TRBV5-1, the J gene TRBJ2-7; perhaps TRBD1 as D (6 bases). Germline V CDR1 and CDR2: SGHRS, YFSETQ. This CDR3 has 16 residues. Trimming removed 1 base from V and 3 bases from J, with 17 bases in between. CDR3 loop: CASSLSLDRPLYEQYF. The DNA for the CDR3 is TGCGCCAGCAGCTTGTCTCTGGACAGACCCCTCTACGAGCAGTACTTC.

The chain uses TRBV12-3 or TRBV12-4 and TRBJ1-3, with a weak D call TRBD1 (6 bases). Trimming left V 3 bases short and J 0 bases short, with 12 bases between. The CDR3 has 16 amino acids. CDR3 coding DNA: TGTGCCAGCAGTTTTGGAGGGACAATCTCTGGAAACACCATATATTTT. Its translation: CASSFGGTISGNTIYF.

This clonotype was observed at least ten times. This chain uses TRBV10-3 with TRBJ2-7, with a possible D match to TRBD1 (6 bases). The V gene lost 10 bases and the J gene lost 2 bases, with 21 bases spanning the gap. The CDR3 runs 15 residues. Germline CDR1 reads ENHRY; CDR2 reads SYGVKD. CDR3 sequence (DNA): TGTGCCACGATGGGGCGTCGGACAGAGGCCTACGAGCAGTACTTC. As protein: CATMGRRTEAYEQYF.